These T cell receptor beta chains were read from a single sample in a study of beta chain features in type 1 diabetes. Here immunoSEQ multiplex PCR was the method, and the copy in TCRdb shows in-frame clones only, minus some. The sample lists some 410,000 clones; about 15% were seen once. The sequenced material came from naive CD4+ T cells from blood. These receptors originate from a man in his thirties or forties in good health. Each CDR3 is given with its conserved first and last residue. Fields, in order: CDR3 DNA, CDR3 protein, D gene, J gene, V gene, clone size. A D gene is named only where the DNA matches it firmly. For some rows the clone size is stated as once, few or many, or as a class when expanded; others skip it.

cdr3_nt: TGCAGCGTTGAAGACAGGGTCGCCAAAAACAATCAGTACTTC
cdr3_aa: CSVEDRVAKNNQYF
d_call: .
j_call: TRBJ2-4
v_call: TRBV29-1
clone_size: few

cdr3_nt: TGTGCCAGCAGCCCTAGCGGGGCAAACTACGAGCAGTACTTC
cdr3_aa: CASSPSGANYEQYF
d_call: TRBD2
j_call: TRBJ2-7
v_call: TRBV7-2
clone_size: .

cdr3_nt: TGCAGCGTGCGCAGGGACAGGGGTGGCGATACGCAGTATTTT
cdr3_aa: CSVRRDRGGDTQYF
d_call: TRBD1
j_call: TRBJ2-3
v_call: TRBV29-1
clone_size: few

cdr3_nt: TGTGCCTGGAGTAGAGTACAGGGAAACTATGGCTACACCTTC
cdr3_aa: CAWSRVQGNYGYTF
d_call: .
j_call: TRBJ1-2
v_call: TRBV30
clone_size: .

cdr3_nt: TGTGCCATCAAAGGGGGACAGGCCTCCTATGGCTACACCTTC
cdr3_aa: CAIKGGQASYGYTF
d_call: TRBD1
j_call: TRBJ1-2
v_call: TRBV10-3
clone_size: few

cdr3_nt: TGTGCCAGCAGCAACGACAGGGGGCGCCCCGTAGGTTCGCAGTATTTT
cdr3_aa: CASSNDRGRPVGSQYF
d_call: TRBD1
j_call: TRBJ2-3
v_call: TRBV5-4
clone_size: .

cdr3_nt: TGTGCCTGGAGTGTACGGGCAGGTCATGGCTACACCTTC
cdr3_aa: CAWSVRAGHGYTF
d_call: .
j_call: TRBJ1-2
v_call: TRBV30
clone_size: .

cdr3_nt: TGCAGCGTTGCCCCCCGGACCGACAATGAGCAGTTCTTC
cdr3_aa: CSVAPRTDNEQFF
d_call: .
j_call: TRBJ2-1
v_call: TRBV29-1
clone_size: .

cdr3_nt: TGTGCCTGCATTAGAGGACCATTCCTCACAGATACGCAGTATTTT
cdr3_aa: CACIRGPFLTDTQYF
d_call: .
j_call: TRBJ2-3
v_call: TRBV30
clone_size: .

cdr3_nt: TGTGCCAGGAGGGGGGAGGGCCGGGAGAACATTCAGTACTTC
cdr3_aa: CARRGEGRENIQYF
d_call: .
j_call: TRBJ2-4
v_call: TRBV10-3
clone_size: .

cdr3_nt: TGTGCCAGCGGGGTGGGTGGTACCAACTACGAGCAGTACTTC
cdr3_aa: CASGVGGTNYEQYF
d_call: .
j_call: TRBJ2-7
v_call: TRBV7-9
clone_size: .

cdr3_nt: TGCGCCAGCAGCTTGGGCAGTTCCTACGAGCAGTACTTC
cdr3_aa: CASSLGSSYEQYF
d_call: .
j_call: TRBJ2-7
v_call: TRBV5-1
clone_size: few

cdr3_nt: TGTGCCAGTAGTCCCCTCAGCTCCCCACCGTGGGATACGCAGTATTTT
cdr3_aa: CASSPLSSPPWDTQYF
d_call: .
j_call: TRBJ2-3
v_call: TRBV19
clone_size: .

cdr3_nt: TGTGCCATCAGTGAGAACCAATACGAGCAGTACTTC
cdr3_aa: CAISENQYEQYF
d_call: .
j_call: TRBJ2-7
v_call: TRBV10-3
clone_size: .

cdr3_nt: TGTGCCAGCAGTGAAGGGACTATCCAAGAGACCCAGTACTTC
cdr3_aa: CASSEGTIQETQYF
d_call: .
j_call: TRBJ2-5
v_call: TRBV2
clone_size: .

cdr3_nt: TGCGCCAGCAGCTTCTCCCAGGGAACCTACGAGCAGTACTTC
cdr3_aa: CASSFSQGTYEQYF
d_call: .
j_call: TRBJ2-7
v_call: TRBV5-1
clone_size: few

cdr3_nt: TGTGCCAGCAGCTTAAGTTGGCGGGGGGCCGCCTACGAGCAGTACTTC
cdr3_aa: CASSLSWRGAAYEQYF
d_call: TRBD2
j_call: TRBJ2-7
v_call: TRBV7-2
clone_size: few

cdr3_nt: TGTGCCATCAGTGAATCCAGCGCTGAAGCTTTCTTT
cdr3_aa: CAISESSAEAFF
d_call: .
j_call: TRBJ1-1
v_call: TRBV10-3
clone_size: few

cdr3_nt: TGTGCCAGCAGCTTAGGGTCCTTGAACACTGAAGCTTTCTTT
cdr3_aa: CASSLGSLNTEAFF
d_call: .
j_call: TRBJ1-1
v_call: TRBV7-2
clone_size: .

cdr3_nt: TGCAGCGTTGGCAGACAGGGCATCACAGATACGCAGTATTTT
cdr3_aa: CSVGRQGITDTQYF
d_call: TRBD1
j_call: TRBJ2-3
v_call: TRBV29-1
clone_size: .

cdr3_nt: TGTGCCACCAGCAAAACCATACTAGGGACGAACACCGGGGAGCTGTTTTTT
cdr3_aa: CATSKTILGTNTGELFF
d_call: .
j_call: TRBJ2-2
v_call: TRBV15
clone_size: few

cdr3_nt: TGCAGCGTTGAAGATCCAAGGGCGTTACGCTATGGCTACACCTTC
cdr3_aa: CSVEDPRALRYGYTF
d_call: .
j_call: TRBJ1-2
v_call: TRBV29-1
clone_size: few

cdr3_nt: TGTGCCAGCAGCTTAGCCCTTACCGGGGGATGGGCCATGGAGACCCAGTACTTC
cdr3_aa: CASSLALTGGWAMETQYF
d_call: .
j_call: TRBJ2-5
v_call: TRBV7-8
clone_size: .

cdr3_nt: TGTGCCAGCAGCCTTCTGGGGGGCCAAGAGACCCAGTACTTC
cdr3_aa: CASSLLGGQETQYF
d_call: .
j_call: TRBJ2-5
v_call: TRBV14
clone_size: .

cdr3_nt: TGTGCCAGCAGGAATGCGGGGTTGGGCAATCAGCCCCAGCATTTT
cdr3_aa: CASRNAGLGNQPQHF
d_call: .
j_call: TRBJ1-5
v_call: TRBV6-5
clone_size: few

cdr3_nt: TGTGCCAGTAGAGGCAGGGAAGAAGGCTACACCTTC
cdr3_aa: CASRGREEGYTF
d_call: .
j_call: TRBJ1-2
v_call: TRBV19
clone_size: .

cdr3_nt: TGCAGCGTTGGGCAGGTAACCTACGAGCAGTACTTC
cdr3_aa: CSVGQVTYEQYF
d_call: .
j_call: TRBJ2-7
v_call: TRBV29-1
clone_size: few

cdr3_nt: TGCGCCAGCAGCCAAGATTATAGGGTTTACACTGAAGCTTTCTTT
cdr3_aa: CASSQDYRVYTEAFF
d_call: .
j_call: TRBJ1-1
v_call: TRBV4-1
clone_size: .

cdr3_nt: TGTGCCAGCAACGGGGACCGCCCCTACAATGAGCAGTTCTTC
cdr3_aa: CASNGDRPYNEQFF
d_call: .
j_call: TRBJ2-1
v_call: TRBV11-3
clone_size: few

cdr3_nt: TGTGCCAGCAGCTTGTCGATGACAGCCGGGAGGGAGACCCAGTACTTC
cdr3_aa: CASSLSMTAGRETQYF
d_call: TRBD2
j_call: TRBJ2-5
v_call: TRBV7-7
clone_size: few

cdr3_nt: TGCAGCGCCCGGGACCCGGGACTAGGCAGTGAGCAGTTCTTC
cdr3_aa: CSARDPGLGSEQFF
d_call: TRBD2
j_call: TRBJ2-1
v_call: TRBV29-1
clone_size: .

cdr3_nt: TGTGCCAGCAGTTACGCGCAGGGGGCTTATGGCTACACCTTC
cdr3_aa: CASSYAQGAYGYTF
d_call: TRBD1
j_call: TRBJ1-2
v_call: TRBV6-5
clone_size: .

cdr3_nt: TGTGCCAGTAGTACATTAGCGGGATTGTATGGTGAGCAGTTCTTC
cdr3_aa: CASSTLAGLYGEQFF
d_call: TRBD2
j_call: TRBJ2-1
v_call: TRBV19
clone_size: .

cdr3_nt: TGCGCCAGCAGCCAAGAGGGAGCGGGGGTGAACACCGGGGAGCTGTTTTTT
cdr3_aa: CASSQEGAGVNTGELFF
d_call: TRBD2
j_call: TRBJ2-2
v_call: TRBV4-3
clone_size: .

cdr3_nt: TGCGCCAGCAGCTTGTTTGGTAGCACAGATACGCAGTATTTT
cdr3_aa: CASSLFGSTDTQYF
d_call: .
j_call: TRBJ2-3
v_call: TRBV5-1
clone_size: .

cdr3_nt: TGTGCCAGCACTCCGCGAAGCCGCACAGATACGCAGTATTTT
cdr3_aa: CASTPRSRTDTQYF
d_call: .
j_call: TRBJ2-3
v_call: TRBV6-5
clone_size: few

cdr3_nt: TGTGCCTGGAGTGTTCCGCGGTTAGCCAATGAGCAGTTCTTC
cdr3_aa: CAWSVPRLANEQFF
d_call: .
j_call: TRBJ2-1
v_call: TRBV30
clone_size: few

cdr3_nt: TGCAGCGTTGTAGCGGGGGGGCCCACAGATACGCAGTATTTT
cdr3_aa: CSVVAGGPTDTQYF
d_call: TRBD2
j_call: TRBJ2-3
v_call: TRBV29-1
clone_size: .

cdr3_nt: TGTGCCAGCAGCTTAGCGGGATGGGGCAATGAGCAGTTCTTC
cdr3_aa: CASSLAGWGNEQFF
d_call: .
j_call: TRBJ2-1
v_call: TRBV7-9
clone_size: few